What follows are 23 T cell receptor beta chains derived from one specimen sequenced in a study of tumor and adjacent non-tumor tissue in lung cancer. Three rounds of nested PCR, following a modified ARM-PCR protocol, produced the TCRbeta library. Via MiXCR, TCRdb re-called the multiplex PCR reads, giving one row per CDR3 protein. The table lists around 210,000 distinct CDR3 sequences, 60% to 75% of them singletons. RNA was extracted from bulk tissue without any cell sorting. Sequencing was performed on lung tumor tissue. The receptors were sampled from a man between 60 and 70 years old with non-small cell lung cancer.

Notes on this clonotype: Being one base from a much bigger clone, this may be a read error. The chain recombines TRBV5-5 with TRBJ1-1; TRBD1 might be the D (5 bases). There are 14 residues in the CDR3. Germline lookup yields CDR1 SGHKS and CDR2 YYEKEE (reference sequence). The CDR3 reads CAGSFSQGLTEAFF. CDR3 nucleotides: TGTGCCGGCAGCTTTAGTCAGGGCCTCACTGAAGCTTTCTTT.

This clonotype appeared a few times. A single base separates this from a much larger clone, so it may be a read error. The genes are TRBV29-1 and TRBJ1-1, with a possible D match to TRBD1 (5 bases). The V gene's germline CDR1 is SQVTM and CDR2 ANQGSEA. This CDR3 region has 13 residues. Trimming removed 4 bases from V and 1 base from J, with 10 bases in between. The CDR3 spells CSVVGAENTEAFF. CDR3 bases: TGCAGCGTTGTCGGGGCAGAGAACACTGAAGCTTTCTTT.

V is TRBV10-3 and J is TRBJ2-7, with D unclear. CDR1 ENHRY and CDR2 SYGVKD come from the germline V gene. The CDR3 spans 11 residues. CDR3 coding DNA: TGTGTTATCAGTGGAGACTACGAGCAGTACTTC. Protein sequence: CVISGDYEQYF.

This clonotype was counted many times. This chain links TRBV5-1 with TRBJ1-3; 7 bases agree with TRBD1. The CDR3 has 15 residues. J gave up 0 bases and V 3 bases, and 3 bases lay outside the gene matches. Looked up from germline, CDR1 is SGHRS and CDR2 is YFSETQ. CDR3 region: CASSSQGSSGNTIYF. In nucleotides, the CDR3 is TGCGCCAGCAGCTCACAGGGGTCCTCTGGAAACACCATATATTTT.

About this clonotype: This sequence may be a read error, since a much larger clone differs from it by one base. The chain carries TRBV20-1 and TRBJ2-7; D might be TRBD1 or TRBD2, each matching 5 bases. The V gene's germline CDR1 is DFQATT and CDR2 SNEGSKA (reference sequence). The CDR3 consists of 13 residues. The V and J ends lost 7 bases and 2 bases respectively, with 15 bases between them. CDR3 amino acids: CSVSPGPTYEQYF. DNA for the CDR3: TGCAGTGTTAGCCCGGGACCTACCTACGAGCAGTACTTC.

The chain is built from TRBV6-6 and TRBJ1-6; D not resolved. This CDR3 contains 16 residues. V lost 1 base and J 7 bases, leaving 14 bases between the germline ends. Germline CDR1 and CDR2: MNHNY and SVGAGI (reference sequence). The CDR3 sequence is CASSYLAEGLNSPLHF. The CDR3 DNA sequence: TGTGCCAGCAGTTACTTGGCAGAGGGCTTAAATTCACCCCTCCACTTT.

CDR3: CASSWDTYNEQFF. The CDR3 coding sequence is TGCGCCAGCAGCTGGGACACTTACAATGAGCAGTTCTTC. V usage is TRBV5-1 and J usage is TRBJ2-1; D is possibly TRBD1 (6 bases). CDR3 length: 13 amino acids. The V end was cut by 3 bases, the J end by 4 bases, with 8 bases between. In germline, CDR1 is SGHRS, CDR2 YFSETQ.

Notes on this clonotype: This may be a read error, as it is one base from a much larger clone. The chain combines TRBV5-1 with TRBJ2-5, with unresolved D. Germline CDR1 and CDR2: SGHRS and YFSETQ. CDR3 length: 13 amino acids. The DNA of the CDR3 is TGCGCCAGCAGCCACGGACGGCAAGAGACCAAGTACTTC. This gives the protein CASSHGRQETKYF.

In regard to this clonotype: This may stem from a read error, because a much larger clone lies one nucleotide away. The rearrangement joins TRBV12-3 or TRBV12-4 to TRBJ2-7; weak D call: TRBD1 (6 bases). This CDR3 comprises 14 residues. V gave up 3 bases and J gave up 3 bases, with 12 bases separating them. The CDR3 nucleotides read TGTGCCAGCAGTTTGGTTCAGGGGCGCTACGAGCAGTACTTC. Translated: CASSLVQGRYEQYF.

This clonotype was seen once. This may be a read error: a much more frequent sequence differs by one nucleotide. The CDR3 is CASSRPDRGQSQHF. The CDR3 coding sequence is TGTGCCAGCAGCCGCCCAGATCGTGGTCAGTCCCAGCATTTT. The chain combines TRBV12-3 or TRBV12-4 with TRBJ1-5; unclear D gene. This CDR3 is built from 14 residues.

The table lists this clonotype with a count of one. The junction and the germline gene differ at one end; a read error may be behind it. The chain is built from TRBV6-1 and TRBJ1-2, with TRBD1 matching over 10 bases. The germline gives CDR1 MNHNS, CDR2 SASEGT. This CDR3 contains 16 residues. CDR3 residues: CASSEAWGTGDYGHTF. CDR3 nucleotides: TGTGCCAGCAGTGAAGCTTGGGGGACAGGGGACTATGGCCACACCTTC.

To note about this clonotype: A clone one base away is much larger, so this may be a read error. CDR3 residues: CASSFRSLRTTNYGYTF. CDR3 bases: TGTGCCAGCAGTTTTAGGAGTTTGAGGACGACCAACTATGGCTACACCTTC. This chain uses TRBV12-3 or TRBV12-4 with TRBJ1-2, with D unclear. The V gene lost 3 bases and the J gene lost 2 bases, with 19 bases spanning the gap. The CDR3 contains 17 residues.

The rearrangement links TRBV12-3 or TRBV12-4 to TRBJ1-3; D remains ambiguous. The CDR3 is 14 amino acids. V gave up 6 bases and J gave up 2 bases, with 11 bases separating them. Written as DNA, the CDR3 is TGTGCCAGCAGCCCTCGCAGTACTGGAAACACCATATATTTT. Amino acids: CASSPRSTGNTIYF.

Concerning this clonotype itself: Since a much larger clone is just one base distant, this may be a read error. The chain employs TRBV6-2 or TRBV6-3 and TRBJ2-3; TRBD2 aligns across 7 bases. There are 16 residues in the CDR3. Per germline, CDR1 MNHEY and CDR2 SVGEGT. The CDR3 DNA sequence: TGTGCCAGCAGCTACTTTCTTATGGGAGGGACGGATACGCAGTATTTT. Amino acids: CASSYFLMGGTDTQYF.

With respect to this clonotype: At one end, the junction sequence differs from germline, possibly due to a read error. The rearrangement joins TRBV20-1 to TRBJ2-7; 12 bases agree with TRBD2. The CDR3 totals 16 residues. CDR1 DFQATT and CDR2 SNEGSKA come from the germline V gene (reference sequence). CDR3 loop: CTARDGTSGFSYEQYF. The CDR3 region has the DNA TGCACTGCTAGAGATGGGACTAGCGGGTTCTCCTACGAGCAGTACTTC.

Concerning this clonotype: This is likely a read error, given that the CDR3 carries no conserved phenylalanine or tryptophan at its end. The chain uses TRBV11-1 and TRBJ2-5; 8 positions agree with TRBD1. Germline assignment: CDR1 SGHAT and CDR2 FQDESV (reference sequence). CDR3 length: 17 amino acids. The CDR3 loop is CASSVDRGVEYQDTQYL. Written as DNA, the CDR3 is TGTGCCAGCAGCGTCGACAGGGGAGTTGAGTACCAAGACACCCAGTACTTA.

This clonotype was picked up one time. One junction end disagrees with the germline gene, perhaps due to a read error. The chain couples TRBV11-3 to TRBJ2-1, with 14 positions matching TRBD2. The CDR3 spans 17 residues. CDR1 and CDR2 (germline): SGHNT, YENEEA. The CDR3 DNA follows: TGTGCCAGCAGATTAGAACGGGGACTAGCGGGAGATTACAAGCCGTTCTTC. Its protein is CASRLERGLAGDYKPFF.

A note on this clonotype: A much more abundant neighbour one base away suggests this may be a read error. The chain links TRBV6-5 to TRBJ1-2; D gene ambiguous. This CDR3 spans 14 amino acids. Germline CDR1 is MNHEY and CDR2 is SVGAGI. For the CDR3, the DNA is TGTGCCAGCAATTACGGAAAACTTAACTATGGCTACACCTTC. As protein: CASNYGKLNYGYTF.

To note about this clonotype: Mismatch with germline at one junction end may stem from a read error. The J gene is TRBJ2-7, the V gene TRBV20-1; D may be TRBD1 (6 bases). The germline CDR1 and CDR2 sequences are DFQATT and SNEGSKA (reference sequence). This CDR3 spans 15 amino acids. CDR3 sequence (DNA): TGCAGTGCTAGAGATTTCGACAGGTTCTCCTACGAGCAATACTTC. Protein: CSARDFDRFSYEQYF.

V and J are TRBV20-1 and TRBJ1-2; TRBD1 matches 8 bases. The length of the CDR3 is 14 residues. Germline V gene sequence: CDR1 DFQATT, CDR2 SNEGSKA (reference sequence). For the CDR3, the DNA is TGCAATGTTAGGACCGGGACAGGCCACTATGGCTACACCTTC. It yields the protein CNVRTGTGHYGYTF.

To note about this clonotype: The conserved phenylalanine or tryptophan normally closing the CDR3 is absent here, so this likely arose from a read error. The DNA is left out, because the CDR3 cannot be placed on it with certainty; the CDR3 is given as TCRdb lists it. V usage is TRBV30 and J usage is TRBJ1-1; the DNA was not compared with TRBD1, the D call given in the table. CDR1 GTSNPN and CDR2 SVGIG come from the germline V gene (reference sequence). The CDR3 length equals 13 residues, ends included. The CDR3 loop reads CAWSTGGGTEALL.

V is TRBV4-1 and J is TRBJ1-3; D call uncertain. CDR1 is MGHRA, CDR2 YSYEKL, per germline. This CDR3 spans 16 amino acids. Trimming took off 0 bases at V and 0 bases at J, with 9 bases between the two ends. Here the CDR3 DNA reads TGCGCCAGCAGCCAAGAATTGAGCCTCTCTGGAAACACCATATATTTT. This translates into CASSQELSLSGNTIYF.

Concerning this clonotype itself: One end of the junction fails to match germline, which may point to a read error. The chain carries TRBV7-8 and TRBJ1-4; TRBD1 aligns across 8 bases. The CDR3 length is 17 residues. Germline CDR1 is SGHVS and CDR2 is FQNEAQ. The CDR3 region has the DNA TGTGCCAGCAGCTTAGGCAGGGGGCGCCCCGGAAATGAAAAACTGCTTTTT. This codes for CASSLGRGRPGNEKLLF.